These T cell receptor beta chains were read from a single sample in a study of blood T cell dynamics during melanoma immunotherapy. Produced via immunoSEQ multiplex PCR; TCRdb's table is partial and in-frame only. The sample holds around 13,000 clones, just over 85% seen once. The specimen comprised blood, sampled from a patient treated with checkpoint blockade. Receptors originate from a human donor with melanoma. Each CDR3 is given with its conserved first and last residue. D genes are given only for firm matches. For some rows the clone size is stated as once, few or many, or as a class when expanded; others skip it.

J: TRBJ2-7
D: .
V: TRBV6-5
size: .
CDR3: CASSYSRAGSYEQYF
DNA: TGTGCCAGCAGTTACTCCCGGGCAGGAAGCTACGAGCAGTACTTC

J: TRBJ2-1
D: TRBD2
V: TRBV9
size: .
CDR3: CASSVGASGSNEQFF
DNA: TGTGCCAGCAGCGTTGGGGCTAGCGGGAGCAATGAGCAGTTCTTC

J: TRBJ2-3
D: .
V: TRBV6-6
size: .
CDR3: CASSYQGIASTDTQYF
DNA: TGTGCCAGCAGTTACCAGGGCATAGCTAGCACAGATACGCAGTATTTT

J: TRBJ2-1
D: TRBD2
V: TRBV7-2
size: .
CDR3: CASSRTTSGYNEQFF
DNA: TGTGCCAGCAGCCGAACGACTAGCGGATACAATGAGCAGTTCTTC

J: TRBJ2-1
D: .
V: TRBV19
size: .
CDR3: CASSLSIGGAYNEQFF
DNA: TGTGCCAGTAGTTTATCGATCGGGGGAGCTTACAATGAGCAGTTCTTC

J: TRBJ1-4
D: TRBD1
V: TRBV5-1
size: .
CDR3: CASSPGQLNEKLFF
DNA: TGCGCCAGCAGCCCGGGACAGTTAAATGAAAAACTGTTTTTT

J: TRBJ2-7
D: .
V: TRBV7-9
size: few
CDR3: CASSLVGRNSYEQYF
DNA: TGTGCCAGCAGCTTAGTGGGGCGGAATTCCTACGAGCAGTACTTC

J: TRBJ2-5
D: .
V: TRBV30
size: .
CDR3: CAWGSDFRGETQYF
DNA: TGTGCCTGGGGGTCGGACTTTCGGGGAGAGACCCAGTACTTC

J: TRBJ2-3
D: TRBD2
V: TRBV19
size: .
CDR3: CATRLAGADTQYF
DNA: TGTGCCACGAGACTAGCGGGAGCAGATACGCAGTATTTT

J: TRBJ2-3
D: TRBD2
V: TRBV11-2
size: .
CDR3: CASSRRLASDTQYF
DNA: TGTGCCAGCAGCCGTCGACTAGCCTCAGATACGCAGTATTTT

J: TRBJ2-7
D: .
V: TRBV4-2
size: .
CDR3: CASSHSRTNSYEQYF
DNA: TGTGCCAGCAGCCACTCCCGGACTAACTCCTACGAGCAGTACTTC

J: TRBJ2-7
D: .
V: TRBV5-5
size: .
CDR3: CASSLVSSEQYF
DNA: TGTGCCAGCAGCTTGGTGTCTAGCGAGCAGTACTTC

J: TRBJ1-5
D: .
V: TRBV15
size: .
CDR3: CATSPTPQNLQPQHF
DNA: TGTGCCACCAGCCCGACCCCCCAAAATCTTCAGCCCCAGCATTTT

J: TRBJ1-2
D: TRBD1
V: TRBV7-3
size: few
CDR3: CASSTGQGADGYTF
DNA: TGTGCCAGCAGCACAGGACAGGGGGCGGATGGCTACACCTTC

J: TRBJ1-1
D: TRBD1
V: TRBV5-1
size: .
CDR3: CASRAVGTANTEAFF
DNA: TGCGCCAGCAGGGCTGTAGGGACAGCGAACACTGAAGCTTTCTTT

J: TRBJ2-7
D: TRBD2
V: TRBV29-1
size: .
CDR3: CSVDGAGNEQYF
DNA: TGCAGCGTTGACGGAGCGGGGAACGAGCAGTACTTC

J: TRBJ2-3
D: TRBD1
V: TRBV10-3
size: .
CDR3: CATEVGQGGLDTQYF
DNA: TGTGCCACCGAGGTAGGACAGGGTGGTTTGGATACGCAGTATTTT

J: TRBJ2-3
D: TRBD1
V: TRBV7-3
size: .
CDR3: CASSPTGTGADTQYF
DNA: TGTGCCAGCAGTCCAACAGGGACAGGGGCCGATACGCAGTATTTT

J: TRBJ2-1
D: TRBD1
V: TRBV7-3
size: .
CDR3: CASSSQGQGSNEQFF
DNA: TGTGCCAGCAGCTCTCAGGGACAGGGGAGTAATGAGCAGTTCTTC

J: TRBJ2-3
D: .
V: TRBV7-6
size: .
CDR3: CASSLVGSTDTQYF
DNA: TGTGCCAGCAGCTTAGTAGGGTCCACAGATACGCAGTATTTT

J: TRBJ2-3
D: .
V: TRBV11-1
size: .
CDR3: CASSSGTSVDTQYF
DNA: TGTGCCAGCAGCTCCGGGACTTCTGTCGATACGCAGTATTTT

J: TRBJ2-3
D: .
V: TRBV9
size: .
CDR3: CASSVDRDRRSSDTQYF
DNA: TGTGCCAGCAGCGTAGATAGGGATAGACGGAGCTCAGATACGCAGTATTTT

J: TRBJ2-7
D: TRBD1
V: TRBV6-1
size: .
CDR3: CASSETGQGSLEQYF
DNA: TGTGCCAGCAGTGAGACCGGACAGGGTTCCTTGGAGCAGTACTTC

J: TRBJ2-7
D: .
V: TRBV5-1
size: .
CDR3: CASSRDKDEQYF
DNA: TGCGCCAGCAGCCGGGACAAGGACGAGCAGTACTTC

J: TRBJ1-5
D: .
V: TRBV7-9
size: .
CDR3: CASSLLGADQPQHF
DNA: TGTGCCAGCAGCTTATTGGGGGCCGATCAGCCCCAGCATTTT

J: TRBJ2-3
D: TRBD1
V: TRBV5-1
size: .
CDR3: CASSPGTGVGDTQYF
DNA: TGCGCCAGCAGCCCCGGGACAGGGGTTGGAGATACGCAGTATTTT

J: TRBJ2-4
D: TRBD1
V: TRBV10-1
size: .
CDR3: CASRGTGGRQNIQYF
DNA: TGCGCCAGCAGGGGGACAGGGGGACGCCAAAACATTCAGTACTTC

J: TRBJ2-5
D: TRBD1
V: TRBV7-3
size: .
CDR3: CASSSGQTKETQYF
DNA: TGTGCCAGCAGCTCGGGACAGACAAAAGAGACCCAGTACTTC

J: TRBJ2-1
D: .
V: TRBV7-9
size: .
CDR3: CASSAALASNEQFF
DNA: TGTGCCAGCAGCGCGGCCCTGGCCAGCAATGAGCAGTTCTTC

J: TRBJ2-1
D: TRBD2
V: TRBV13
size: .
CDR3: CASSLGGGSYNEQFF
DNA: TGTGCCAGCAGCTTAGGGGGAGGGTCCTACAATGAGCAGTTCTTC

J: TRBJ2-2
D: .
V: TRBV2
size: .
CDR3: CASRRGRRGTGELFF
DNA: TGTGCCAGCCGTAGGGGGAGAAGGGGGACCGGGGAGCTGTTTTTT

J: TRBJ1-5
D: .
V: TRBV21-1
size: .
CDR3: CASSKGGNPGQRLQPQHF
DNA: TGTGCCAGCAGCAAAGGGGGGAACCCGGGACAGAGACTTCAGCCCCAGCATTTT

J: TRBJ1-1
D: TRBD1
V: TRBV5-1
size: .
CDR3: CASSPSDRVGTEAFF
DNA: TGCGCCAGCAGCCCCTCCGACAGGGTAGGGACTGAAGCTTTCTTT

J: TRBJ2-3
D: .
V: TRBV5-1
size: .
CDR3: CASSSGRPRSDTQYF
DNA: TGCGCCAGCAGCTCAGGACGCCCCAGGTCAGATACGCAGTATTTT

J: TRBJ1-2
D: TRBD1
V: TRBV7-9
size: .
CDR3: CASSSIRDRGHYGYTF
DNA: TGTGCCAGCAGTTCGATCCGGGACAGGGGTCACTATGGCTACACCTTC

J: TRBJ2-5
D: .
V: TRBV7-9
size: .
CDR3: CASSGAVLGGETQYF
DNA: TGTGCCAGCAGCGGGGCGGTCCTGGGGGGAGAGACCCAGTACTTC

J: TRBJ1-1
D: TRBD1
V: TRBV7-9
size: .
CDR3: CAGGQGGTEAFF
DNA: TGTGCCGGGGGACAGGGGGGCACTGAAGCTTTCTTT

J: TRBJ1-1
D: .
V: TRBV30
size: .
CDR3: CAWSVSREGAFF
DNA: TGTGCCTGGAGTGTAAGCAGGGAGGGAGCTTTCTTT

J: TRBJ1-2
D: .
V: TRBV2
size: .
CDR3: CASNRDNYGYTF
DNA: TGTGCCAGCAACCGGGACAACTATGGCTACACCTTC

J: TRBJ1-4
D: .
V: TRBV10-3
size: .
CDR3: CAISESSGGRRGEKLFF
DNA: TGTGCCATCAGTGAGTCGTCCGGGGGCCGCCGGGGTGAAAAACTGTTTTTT

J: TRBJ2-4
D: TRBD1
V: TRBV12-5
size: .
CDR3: CASGWSRDRVSSRQLAKNIQYF
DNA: TGTGCTAGTGGTTGGTCCCGGGACAGGGTTTCCTCTCGTCAACTAGCCAAAAACATTCAGTACTTC

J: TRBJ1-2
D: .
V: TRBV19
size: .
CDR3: CASTHREGGYTF
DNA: TGTGCCAGTACCCACAGGGAGGGTGGCTACACCTTC